This entry describes one TCR beta chain. This CDR3 contains 13 residues. Germline CDR1 LNHNV, CDR2 YYDKDF (reference sequence). V shed 3 bases, J shed 5 bases, and the junction held 3 bases outside the gene matches. The use of a sample-barcoded 5' primer and a J-beta primer mix characterized a second PCR of roughly 7 to 11 cycles. TCRdb used MiXCR to reprocess the 5' RACE reads, holding one entry per CDR3 protein. The data contain 800,000 or so distinct CDR3 sequences, 55% to 65% of them singletons. This sample was taken from a study of blood T cells in healthy people across ages. Sample: blood. The V and J genes are TRBV15 and TRBJ1-2; 7 nucleotides match TRBD1. This sequence originates from a man in his thirties or forties in good health. CDR3 amino acids: CATSRGQTYGYTF. In nucleotides, the CDR3 is TGTGCCACCAGCAGGGGACAGACGTATGGCTACACCTTC.